This T cell receptor beta chain was identified during a study of CD8+CD57+ T cells in acquired aplastic anemia. Study-level background: The sorted CD4+ and CD8+ cells yielded an average about 3.5 ug of DNA. Findings and limits, study-wide: Researchers reported that CD8+ Simpson's diversity was not significantly different in patients versus controls.

Only patients with CD8+CD57+ cell expansion on flow cytometry were chosen for sequencing. CDR3 and TCR beta VDJ profiling relied on a genomic DNA template. TCRdb re-called the reads with MiXCR, one entry per CDR3 protein. The sample lists around 500,000 distinct CDR3 sequences, roughly a third occurring once. This clonotype has more than one count but fewer than ten. Its antigen is still unknown. CDR3 length: 15 amino acids. The V end lost 4 bases, the J end lost 9 bases, and 16 bases lay between the germline ends. Looked up from germline, CDR1 is LGHDT and CDR2 is YNNKEL (reference sequence). The sequenced sample consisted of sorted CD4+, CD8+, or CD8+CD57+ T cells (not recorded which) from PBMCs. This chain joins TRBV3-1 and TRBJ1-6; weak D call: TRBD1 (6 bases). The receptor was isolated from a human donor with aplastic anemia. CDR3 region: CASSPGDTSLSPLHF. CDR3 nucleotide sequence: TGTGCCAGCAGCCCAGGGGATACCTCCCTTTCACCCCTCCACTTT. Full variable domain (outside the CDR3, taken from reference TRBV3-1 and TRBJ1-6): DTAVSQTPKYLVTQMGNDKSIKCEQNLGHDTMYWYKQDSKKFLKIMFSYNNKELIINETVPNRFSPKSPDKAHLNLHINSLELGDSAVYFCASSPGDTSLSPLHFGNGTRLTVT.